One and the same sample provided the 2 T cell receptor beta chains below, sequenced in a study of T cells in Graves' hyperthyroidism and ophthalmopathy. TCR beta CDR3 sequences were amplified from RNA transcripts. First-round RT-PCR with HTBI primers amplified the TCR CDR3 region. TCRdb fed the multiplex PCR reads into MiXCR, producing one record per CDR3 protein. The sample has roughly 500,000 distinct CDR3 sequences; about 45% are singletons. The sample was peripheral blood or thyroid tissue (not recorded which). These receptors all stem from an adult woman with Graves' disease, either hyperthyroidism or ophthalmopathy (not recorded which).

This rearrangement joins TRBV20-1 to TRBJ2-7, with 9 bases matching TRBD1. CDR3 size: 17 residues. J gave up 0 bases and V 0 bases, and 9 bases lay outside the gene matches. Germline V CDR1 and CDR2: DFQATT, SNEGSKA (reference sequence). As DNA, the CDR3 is TGCAGTGCTAGAGAGGAGTTTCGGGACAGGGTCTCCTACGAGCAGTACTTC. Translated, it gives CSAREEFRDRVSYEQYF.

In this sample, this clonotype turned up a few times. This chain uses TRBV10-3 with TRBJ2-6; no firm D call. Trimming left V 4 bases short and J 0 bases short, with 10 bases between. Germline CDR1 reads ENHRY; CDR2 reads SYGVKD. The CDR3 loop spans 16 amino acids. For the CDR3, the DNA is TGTGCCATCAGTGGCAGAATTAGCTCTGGGGCCAACGTCCTGACTTTC. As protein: CAISGRISSGANVLTF.